This T cell receptor beta chain was sequenced in a study of T cell repertoires in cytomegalovirus infection. Study summary: Recently identified HLA-C-restricted CMV epitopes were among the peptides used. An indication of both CMV infection and matching HLA type came from public TCR beta signatures. Overall study results and limits: Carriage of CMV together with the relevant HLA was identifiable through cumulative public TCR beta family frequency. HLA-C-restricted CMV clonotypes gave the most frequent clonotype in two of eight donors.

As concerns this clonotype: Its antigen remains unknown.

Via MiXCR, TCRdb re-called the reads, giving one row per CDR3 protein. The profile covers around 49,000 distinct CDR3 sequences, with 20% appearing a single time and around 27% taken by the ten largest. Between the trimmed V and J ends, which lost 0 bases and 5 bases, there was a span of 15 bases. In germline, CDR1 is SNHLY, CDR2 FYNNEI. The CDR3 runs 16 residues. The chain recombines TRBV2 with TRBJ2-3, with D possibly being TRBD1 (7 bases). Source: CD8+ T cells from cultured PBMCs, taken from culture after CMV antigen stimulation. The clonotype was recovered from a human donor in good health (CMV status not recorded). Some clones in this sample may be carry-over from other donors' samples. CDR3 sequence reads: CASSEAAAGGLDTQYF. CDR3 nucleotide sequence: TGTGCCAGCAGTGAAGCAGCCGCAGGGGGACTAGATACGCAGTATTTT.